Shown below are 24 T cell receptor beta chains from a single sample sequenced in a study of T cells in Graves' hyperthyroidism and ophthalmopathy. Authors of the study amplified TCR beta CDR3 regions from RNA transcripts. The primer set for the first-round RT-PCR of the TCR CDR3 was HTBI. TCRdb passed the multiplex PCR reads through MiXCR, listing each CDR3 protein once. The sample contains approximately 600,000 distinct CDR3 sequences, about 20% of which appear only once. The specimen sequenced was blood. The origin of the receptors is a man aged 25-40 years with Graves' ophthalmopathy.

This clonotype was seen at least ten times. This chain connects TRBV12-3 or TRBV12-4 to TRBJ1-1; possibly TRBD1 for D (5 bases). With 5 bases removed from V and 3 bases from J, the gap between germline ends came to 13 bases. This CDR3 has 14 residues. CDR3 bases: TGTGCCAGCAGTGGTGGTAGGGGCTACACTGAAGCTTTCTTT. Its translation: CASSGGRGYTEAFF.

In its sample, this clonotype was seen a few times. The CDR3 nucleotides are TGTGCCAGTAGTACAGCGGGGAGCACAGATACGCAGTATTTT. Translated: CASSTAGSTDTQYF. This chain links TRBV19 with TRBJ2-3, with 7 bases matching TRBD2. The germline V gene has CDR1 LNHDA and CDR2 SQIVND (reference sequence). The junction had 1 base not matched to a gene; V was cut back by 4 bases and J by 0 bases. This CDR3 spans 14 amino acids.

This clonotype was picked up many times. This chain joins TRBV7-2 and TRBJ2-5, with D unclear. The CDR3 covers 15 residues. With 1 base removed from V and 5 bases from J, the gap between germline ends came to 14 bases. Germline assignment: CDR1 SGHTA and CDR2 FQGNSA. The CDR3 here is CASSLVRRRSETQYF. The CDR3, as DNA: TGTGCCAGCAGCTTAGTGAGGCGAAGGAGTGAGACCCAGTACTTC.

V usage is TRBV6-5 and J usage is TRBJ2-7; D might be TRBD2 (5 bases). The CDR3 has 14 amino acids. The V gene's germline CDR1 is MNHEY and CDR2 SVGAGI. The V end lost 1 base, the J end lost 5 bases, and 12 bases lay between the germline ends. CDR3 DNA sequence: TGTGCCAGCAGTTACTGGGCTCAAGCGGACGAGCAGTACTTC. Protein sequence: CASSYWAQADEQYF.

The CDR3 DNA follows: TGTGCCAGCAGCCCGCAGACAGGGGGCTTGGACGAGCAGTACTTC. Amino acids: CASSPQTGGLDEQYF. The chain uses TRBV5-4 and TRBJ2-7, with 10 bases matching TRBD1. The CDR3 extends over 15 amino acids. The V and J ends lost 4 bases and 5 bases, in that order; junction bases with no gene match: 9. Germline assignment: CDR1 SGHNT and CDR2 YYREEE (reference sequence).

This clonotype was observed a handful of times. V and J are TRBV30 and TRBJ2-2; 8 positions agree with TRBD1. Trimming took 4 bases from V and 3 from J; bases not matched to a gene: 7. CDR1 and CDR2 from the germline V gene are GTSNPN and SVGIG (reference sequence). The CDR3 spans 15 residues. DNA of the CDR3: TGTGCCTGGAATCTCGGACAGGGCGACACCGGGGAGCTGTTTTTT. Protein product: CAWNLGQGDTGELFF.

This clonotype was seen just once. This chain uses TRBV19 with TRBJ2-7; D not resolved. The length of the CDR3 is 14 residues. Germline V gene sequence: CDR1 LNHDA, CDR2 SQIVND (reference sequence). Trimming left V 5 bases short and J 6 bases short, with 17 bases between. The CDR3 region has the DNA TGTGCCAGTAGTGAAGTCCCCTCCATATCCGAGCAGTACTTC. It specifies CASSEVPSISEQYF. Filled out from reference TRBV19 and TRBJ2-7, the complete variable domain reads DGGITQSPKYLFRKEGQNVTLSCEQNLNHDAMYWYRQDPGQGLRLIYYSQIVNDFQKGDIAEGYSVSREKKESFPLTVTSAQKNPTAFYLCASSEVPSISEQYFGPGTRLTVT.

This clonotype was recorded a few times. The chain employs TRBV7-9 and TRBJ2-5; 10 nucleotides line up with TRBD2. This CDR3 is built from 15 residues. From germline, CDR1 is SEHNR and CDR2 FQNEAQ (reference sequence). Trimming at V came to 3 bases and at J to 5 bases, leaving 6 bases not matched to a gene. The CDR3 region is CASSFIAGGAETQYF. The CDR3 nucleotides read TGTGCCAGCAGCTTCATAGCGGGAGGTGCCGAGACCCAGTACTTC.

Many counts were recorded for this clonotype. The chain links TRBV12-3 or TRBV12-4 to TRBJ1-5, with D unresolved. The CDR3 has 13 amino acids. V shed 6 bases and J shed 7 bases, with 13 bases lying between them. The chain's CDR3 is CASSRDGRQPQHF. CDR3 in DNA: TGTGCCAGCAGCCGCGACGGCCGCCAGCCCCAGCATTTT.

The rearrangement uses TRBV30 and TRBJ1-6, with 8 nucleotides matching TRBD1. This CDR3 has 15 amino acids. CDR1 is GTSNPN and CDR2 is SVGIG in the germline V gene (reference sequence). The V and J ends lost 4 bases and 9 bases, in that order; junction bases with no gene match: 11. The CDR3 DNA reads as TGTGCCTGGAACCCGGGACAGGCGCCTTCTTCACCCCTCCACTTT. Translation: CAWNPGQAPSSPLHF.

This clonotype was seen only a few times. The chain recombines TRBV6-2 or TRBV6-3 with TRBJ2-1, with 13 bases matching TRBD2. Trimming cost V 4 bases and J 8 bases; bases outside gene matches: 2. Germline V gene data show CDR1 as MNHEY and CDR2 as SVGEGT. This CDR3 contains 14 residues. The CDR3 DNA follows: TGTGCCAGCAGTTGGACTAGCGGGAGCTATGAGCAGTTCTTC. Translated: CASSWTSGSYEQFF.

The V gene is TRBV20-1, the J gene TRBJ1-3; D is unclear. V lost 0 bases to trimming and J lost 1 base, with 16 bases between them. Germline V CDR1 and CDR2: DFQATT, SNEGSKA (reference sequence). The CDR3 contains 17 residues. For the CDR3, the DNA is TGCAGTGCTAGAGATTCCGGGCAGCACCTGTCTGGAAACACCATATATTTT. As protein: CSARDSGQHLSGNTIYF.

In its sample, this clonotype was seen a few times. The rearrangement joins TRBV20-1 to TRBJ2-3; D gene uncertain. CDR3 length: 16 residues. Germline values: CDR1 DFQATT, CDR2 SNEGSKA (reference sequence). Trimming left V 6 bases short and J 2 bases short, with 21 bases between. The CDR3 sequence is CSAQPTGWDTTDTQYF. As DNA, the CDR3 is TGCAGTGCCCAACCCACTGGTTGGGATACCACAGATACGCAGTATTTT.

V usage is TRBV7-9 and J usage is TRBJ1-2; D possibly corresponds to TRBD1 (6 bases). The V end lost 1 base, the J end lost 8 bases, and 14 bases lay between the germline ends. The CDR3 covers 14 residues. Germline V gene lookup returns CDR1 SEHNR and CDR2 FQNEAQ (reference sequence). CDR3 loop: CASSLELGANGYTF. Written as DNA, the CDR3 is TGTGCCAGCAGCTTAGAGCTGGGGGCGAACGGCTACACCTTC.

The rearrangement uses TRBV28 and TRBJ1-6; TRBD1 aligns across 7 bases. The junction had 13 bases not matched to a gene; V was cut back by 3 bases and J by 11 bases. Germline V gives CDR1 MDHEN, CDR2 SYDVKM. CDR3 size: 16 residues. CDR3 in amino acids: CASSFYRTGLATPLHF. The CDR3 bases are TGTGCCAGCAGTTTCTACAGGACAGGCTTGGCAACACCCCTCCACTTT. The entire variable domain, with the rest obtained from reference TRBV28 and TRBJ1-6, is as follows: DVKVTQSSRYLVKRTGEKVFLECVQDMDHENMFWYRQDPGLGLRLIYFSYDVKMKEKGDIPEGYSVSREKKERFSLILESASTNQTSMYLCASSFYRTGLATPLHFGNGTRLTVT.

This clonotype was seen a handful of times. The rearrangement joins TRBV20-1 to TRBJ2-2; 10 nucleotides align to TRBD2. This CDR3 has 16 amino acids. CDR1 is DFQATT, CDR2 SNEGSKA, per germline (reference sequence). The V gene end was trimmed by 2 bases and the J gene end by 5 bases; junction bases not matched to a gene: 8. The CDR3 bases are TGCAGTGCTAGACCCAGCGGGAGGGCGGGGACCGGGGAGCTGTTTTTT. Residues: CSARPSGRAGTGELFF.

Concerning this clonotype: This may be a read error: a much more frequent sequence differs by one nucleotide. This sequence joins TRBV11-2 and TRBJ2-3; D perhaps matches TRBD1 (6 bases). This CDR3 contains 14 residues. Trimming left V 0 bases short and J 9 bases short, with 13 bases between. Looked up from germline, CDR1 is SGHAT and CDR2 is FQNNGV. DNA of the CDR3: TGTGCCAGCAGCTTAGATGGGACACCCGGGACGCAGTATTTT. Encoded protein: CASSLDGTPGTQYF.

This clonotype was counted between two and nine times. This chain links TRBV7-2 with TRBJ1-1, with a possible D match to TRBD1 (6 bases). The CDR3 length is 17 residues. V was clipped by 2 bases and J by 2 bases, with 18 bases between them. The V gene's germline CDR1 is SGHTA and CDR2 FQGNSA. The CDR3 here is CASSLSLGGVGNTEAFF. The CDR3 DNA reads as TGTGCCAGCAGCTTATCGTTAGGGGGGGTCGGAAACACTGAAGCTTTCTTT.

This clonotype was picked up a small number of times. The chain couples TRBV7-2 to TRBJ2-5, with TRBD1 as a possible D gene (5 bases). Trimming took off 2 bases at V and 2 bases at J, with 15 bases between the two ends. CDR3 length equals 16 residues. CDR1 and CDR2 from the germline V gene are SGHTA and FQGNSA. The CDR3 sequence: CASSLYPTGLQETQYF. DNA of the CDR3: TGTGCCAGCAGCTTATACCCTACAGGATTACAAGAGACCCAGTACTTC. Full variable domain (outside the CDR3, taken from reference TRBV7-2 and TRBJ2-5): GAGVSQSPSNKVTEKGKDVELRCDPISGHTALYWYRQSLGQGLEFLIYFQGNSAPDKSGLPSDRFSAERTGGSVSTLTIQRTQQEDSAVYLCASSLYPTGLQETQYFGPGTRLLVL.

The rearrangement uses TRBV10-2 and TRBJ2-1; TRBD2 matches 10 bases. Trimming at V came to 0 bases and at J to 3 bases, leaving 2 bases not matched to a gene. Germline assignment: CDR1 WSHSY and CDR2 SAAADI. The CDR3 runs 16 residues. CDR3 nucleotides: TGCGCCAGCAGTGAGTCGAGCGGGAGGGTCTACAATGAGCAGTTCTTC. As protein: CASSESSGRVYNEQFF.

The rearrangement links TRBV28 to TRBJ2-3; 9 bases fit TRBD2. The CDR3 has 16 amino acids. The V gene's germline CDR1 is MDHEN and CDR2 SYDVKM. V shed 5 bases and J 1 base; nucleotides not matched to a gene: 7. CDR3 protein: CASSSWAGGRTDTQYF. The CDR3 DNA is TGTGCCAGCAGTAGCTGGGCGGGAGGGCGCACAGATACGCAGTATTTT.

V gene TRBV3-1 combines with J gene TRBJ2-6, with no clear D. The CDR3 is made up of 17 amino acids. Germline assignment: CDR1 LGHDT and CDR2 YNNKEL (reference sequence). Deletions cut 0 bases from V and 2 bases from J, with 11 bases between. The CDR3 coding sequence is TGTGCCAGCAGCCAAGAGTTTGGGGTTGCTGGGGCCAACGTCCTGACTTTC. Its protein is CASSQEFGVAGANVLTF.

In this sample, this clonotype turned up a few times. This chain connects TRBV12-3 or TRBV12-4 to TRBJ1-2; 8 bases line up with TRBD1. CDR3 length: 13 amino acids. V was clipped by 6 bases and J by 8 bases; unmatched bases: 8. CDR3 DNA: TGTGCCAGCAGCACGGACAGGGCGGGAGGCTACACCTTC. Its translation is CASSTDRAGGYTF.

V is TRBV19 and J is TRBJ1-5, with D maybe TRBD1 (5 bases). The CDR3 sequence is 14 residues long. V was shortened by 7 bases and J by 2 bases, with 12 bases between the two germline ends. Germline CDR1 and CDR2: LNHDA and SQIVND (reference sequence). The CDR3 bases are TGTGCCAGTAAAAGGGGAAGTGGCAATCAGCCCCAGCATTTT. It is translated as CASKRGSGNQPQHF.